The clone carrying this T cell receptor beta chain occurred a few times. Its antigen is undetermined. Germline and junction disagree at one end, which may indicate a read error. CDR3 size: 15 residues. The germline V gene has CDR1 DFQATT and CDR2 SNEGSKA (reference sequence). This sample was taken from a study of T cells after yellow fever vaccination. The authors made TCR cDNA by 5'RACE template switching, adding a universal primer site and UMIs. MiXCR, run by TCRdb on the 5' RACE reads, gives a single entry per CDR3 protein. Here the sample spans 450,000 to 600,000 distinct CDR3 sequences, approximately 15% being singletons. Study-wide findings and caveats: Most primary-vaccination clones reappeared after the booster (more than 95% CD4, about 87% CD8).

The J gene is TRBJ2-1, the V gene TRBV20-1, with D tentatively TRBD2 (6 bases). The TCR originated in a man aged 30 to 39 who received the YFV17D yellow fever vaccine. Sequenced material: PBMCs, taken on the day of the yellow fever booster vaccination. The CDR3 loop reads CSATGLRFGYSEQFF. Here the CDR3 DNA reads TGCAGTGCCACGGGACTTCGGTTTGGCTACAGTGAGCAGTTCTTC.